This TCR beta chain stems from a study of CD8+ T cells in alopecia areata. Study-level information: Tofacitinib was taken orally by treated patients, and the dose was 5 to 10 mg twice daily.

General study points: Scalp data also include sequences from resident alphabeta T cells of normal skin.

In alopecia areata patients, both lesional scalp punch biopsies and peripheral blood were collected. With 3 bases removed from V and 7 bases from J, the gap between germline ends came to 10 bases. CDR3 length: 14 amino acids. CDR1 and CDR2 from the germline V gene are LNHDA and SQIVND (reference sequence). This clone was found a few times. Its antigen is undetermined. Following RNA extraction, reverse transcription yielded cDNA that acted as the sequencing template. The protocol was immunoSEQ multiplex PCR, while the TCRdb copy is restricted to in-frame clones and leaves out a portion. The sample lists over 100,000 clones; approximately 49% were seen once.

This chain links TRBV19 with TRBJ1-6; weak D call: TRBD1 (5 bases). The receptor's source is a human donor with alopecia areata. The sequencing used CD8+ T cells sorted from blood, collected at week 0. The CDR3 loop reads CASSIGRDNSPLHF. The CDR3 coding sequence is TGTGCCAGTAGTATCGGCAGGGACAATTCACCCCTCCACTTT.